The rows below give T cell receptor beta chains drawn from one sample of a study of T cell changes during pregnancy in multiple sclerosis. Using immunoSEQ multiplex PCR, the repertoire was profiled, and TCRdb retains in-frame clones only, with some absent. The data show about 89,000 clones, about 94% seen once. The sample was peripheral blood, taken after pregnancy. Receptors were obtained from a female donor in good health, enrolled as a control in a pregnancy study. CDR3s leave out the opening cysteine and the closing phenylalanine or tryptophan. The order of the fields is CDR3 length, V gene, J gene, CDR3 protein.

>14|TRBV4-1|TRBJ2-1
ASSQDQGGSHNEQF
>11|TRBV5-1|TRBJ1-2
ASSLWTGDGYT
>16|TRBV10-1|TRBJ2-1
ASSEPLLAPTWRDEQF
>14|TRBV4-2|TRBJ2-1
ASSQDGTSGYNEQF
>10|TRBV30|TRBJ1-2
AWSRGGGGYT
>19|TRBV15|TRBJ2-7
ATSREDVWGGVAGGPFEQY
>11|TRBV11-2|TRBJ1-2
ASTTGGAHGYT
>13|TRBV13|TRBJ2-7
ASSLWRLFPYEQY
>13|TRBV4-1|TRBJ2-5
ASSQGPREEETQY
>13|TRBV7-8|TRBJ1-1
ASSTREHAGAEAF
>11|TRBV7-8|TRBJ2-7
ASSLVGGNEQY
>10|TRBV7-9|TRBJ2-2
ASSSQTGELF
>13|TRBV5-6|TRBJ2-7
ASSLLAGKIYEQY
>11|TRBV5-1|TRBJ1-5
ASSLGGAQPQH
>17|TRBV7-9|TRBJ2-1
ASSLLNIQGLSLYNEQF